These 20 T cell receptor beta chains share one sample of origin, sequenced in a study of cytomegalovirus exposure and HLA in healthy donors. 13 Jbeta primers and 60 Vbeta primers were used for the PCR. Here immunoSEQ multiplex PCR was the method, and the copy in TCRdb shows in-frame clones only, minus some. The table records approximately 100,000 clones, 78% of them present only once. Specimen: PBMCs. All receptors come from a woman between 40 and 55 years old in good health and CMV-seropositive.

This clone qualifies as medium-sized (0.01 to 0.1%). CDR3 in amino acids: CASSIRDKNYGYTF. The CDR3 DNA reads as TGTGCCAGCAGCATCCGGGACAAGAACTATGGCTACACCTTC. The chain is built from TRBV7-2 and TRBJ1-2; possible D gene TRBD1, 6 bases. V shed 5 bases and J shed 2 bases, with 12 bases lying between them. The length of the CDR3 is 14 residues. Germline CDR1 reads SGHTA; CDR2 reads FQGNSA.

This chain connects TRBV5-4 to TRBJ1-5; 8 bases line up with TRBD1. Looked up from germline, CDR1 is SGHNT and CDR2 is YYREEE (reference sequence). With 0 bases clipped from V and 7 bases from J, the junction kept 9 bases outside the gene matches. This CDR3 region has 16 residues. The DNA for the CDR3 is TGTGCCAGCAGCTTGGGGCCAGGGGGCCAGGGACAGCCCCAGCATTTT. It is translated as CASSLGPGGQGQPQHF.

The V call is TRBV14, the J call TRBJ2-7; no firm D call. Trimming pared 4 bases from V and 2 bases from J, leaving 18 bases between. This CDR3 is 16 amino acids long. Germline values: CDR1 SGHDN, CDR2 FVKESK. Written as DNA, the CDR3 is TGTGCCAGCAGCCGACCGGGTCCCTCTCTCGCCTACGAGCAGTACTTC. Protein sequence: CASSRPGPSLAYEQYF. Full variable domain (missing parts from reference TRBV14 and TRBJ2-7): EAGVTQFPSHSVIEKGQTVTLRCDPISGHDNLYWYRRVMGKEIKFLLHFVKESKQDESGMPNNRFLAERTGGTYSTLKVQPAELEDSGVYFCASSRPGPSLAYEQYFGPGTRLTVT.

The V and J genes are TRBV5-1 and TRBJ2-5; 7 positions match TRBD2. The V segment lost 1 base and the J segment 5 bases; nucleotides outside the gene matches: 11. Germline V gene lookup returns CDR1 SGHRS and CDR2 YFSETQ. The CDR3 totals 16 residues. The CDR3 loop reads CASSLKPSGNGETQYF. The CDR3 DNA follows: TGCGCCAGCAGCTTGAAGCCTAGCGGAAATGGGGAGACCCAGTACTTC. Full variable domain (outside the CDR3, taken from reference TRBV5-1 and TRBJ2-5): KAGVTQTPRYLIKTRGQQVTLSCSPISGHRSVSWYQQTPGQGLQFLFEYFSETQRNKGNFPGRFSGRQFSNSRSEMNVSTLELGDSALYLCASSLKPSGNGETQYFGPGTRLLVL.

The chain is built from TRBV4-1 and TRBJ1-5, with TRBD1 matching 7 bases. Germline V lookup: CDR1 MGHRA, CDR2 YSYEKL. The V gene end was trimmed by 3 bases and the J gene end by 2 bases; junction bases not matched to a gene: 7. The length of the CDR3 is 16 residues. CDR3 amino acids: CASSHIGTAGNQPQHF. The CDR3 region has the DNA TGCGCCAGCAGCCATATCGGGACAGCTGGCAATCAGCCCCAGCATTTT.

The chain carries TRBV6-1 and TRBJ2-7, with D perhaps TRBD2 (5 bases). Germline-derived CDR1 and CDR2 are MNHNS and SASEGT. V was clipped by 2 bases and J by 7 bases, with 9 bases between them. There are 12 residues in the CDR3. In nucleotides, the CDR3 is TGTGCCAGCAGTGAACGAGCGGCAGAGCAGTACTTC. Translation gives CASSERAAEQYF.

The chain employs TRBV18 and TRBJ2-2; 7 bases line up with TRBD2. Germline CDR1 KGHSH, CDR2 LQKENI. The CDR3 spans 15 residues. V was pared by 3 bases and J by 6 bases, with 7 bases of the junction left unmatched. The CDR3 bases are TGTGCCAGCTCACCTCTGGCGGGAGAGGCCGGGGAGCTGTTTTTT. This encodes CASSPLAGEAGELFF.

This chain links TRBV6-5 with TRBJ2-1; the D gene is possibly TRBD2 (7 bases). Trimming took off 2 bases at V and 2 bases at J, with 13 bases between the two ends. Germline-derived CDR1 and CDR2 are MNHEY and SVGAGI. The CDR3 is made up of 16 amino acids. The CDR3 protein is CASSYQRDNPYNEQFF. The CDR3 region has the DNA TGTGCCAGCAGTTACCAGCGGGACAACCCCTACAATGAGCAGTTCTTC.

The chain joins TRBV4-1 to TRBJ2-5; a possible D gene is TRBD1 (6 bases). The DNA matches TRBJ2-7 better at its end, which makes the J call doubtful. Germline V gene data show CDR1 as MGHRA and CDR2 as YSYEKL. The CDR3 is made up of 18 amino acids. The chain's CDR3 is CASSQEGGKGTLSYEQYF. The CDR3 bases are TGCGCCAGCAGCCAAGAAGGTGGTAAGGGGACATTGTCCTACGAGCAGTACTTC.

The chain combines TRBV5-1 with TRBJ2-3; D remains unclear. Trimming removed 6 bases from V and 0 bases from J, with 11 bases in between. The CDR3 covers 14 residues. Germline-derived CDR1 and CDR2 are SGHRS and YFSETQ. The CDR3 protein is CASTFDTSTDTQYF. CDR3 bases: TGCGCCAGCACCTTTGACACAAGCACAGATACGCAGTATTTT.

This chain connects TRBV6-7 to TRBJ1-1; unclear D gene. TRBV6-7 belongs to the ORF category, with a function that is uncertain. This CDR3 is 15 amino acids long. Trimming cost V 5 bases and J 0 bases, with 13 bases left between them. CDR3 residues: CASSQGAVMNTEAFF. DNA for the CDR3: TGTGCCAGCAGTCAAGGAGCCGTCATGAACACTGAAGCTTTCTTT.

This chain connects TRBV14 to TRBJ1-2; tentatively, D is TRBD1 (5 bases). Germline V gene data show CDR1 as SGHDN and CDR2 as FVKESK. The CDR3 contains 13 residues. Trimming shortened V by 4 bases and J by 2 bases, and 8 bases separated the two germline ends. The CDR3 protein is CASSPGLNYGYTF. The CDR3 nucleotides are TGTGCCAGCAGCCCGGGACTGAACTATGGCTACACCTTC. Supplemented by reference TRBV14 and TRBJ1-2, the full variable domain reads EAGVTQFPSHSVIEKGQTVTLRCDPISGHDNLYWYRRVMGKEIKFLLHFVKESKQDESGMPNNRFLAERTGGTYSTLKVQPAELEDSGVYFCASSPGLNYGYTFGSGTRLTVV.

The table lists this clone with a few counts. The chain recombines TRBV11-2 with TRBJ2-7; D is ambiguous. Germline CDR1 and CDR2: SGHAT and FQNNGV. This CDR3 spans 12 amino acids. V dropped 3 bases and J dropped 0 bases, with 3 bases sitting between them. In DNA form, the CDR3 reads TGTGCCAGCAGCTTGAGCTCCTACGAGCAGTACTTC. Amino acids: CASSLSSYEQYF. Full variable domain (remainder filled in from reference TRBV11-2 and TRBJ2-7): EAGVAQSPRYKIIEKRQSVAFWCNPISGHATLYWYQQILGQGPKLLIQFQNNGVVDDSQLPKDRFSAERLKGVDSTLKIQPAKLEDSAVYLCASSLSSYEQYFGPGTRLTVT.

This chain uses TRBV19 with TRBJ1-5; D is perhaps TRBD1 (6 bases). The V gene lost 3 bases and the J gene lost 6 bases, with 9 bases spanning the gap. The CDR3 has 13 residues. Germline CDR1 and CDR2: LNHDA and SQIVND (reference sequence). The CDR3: CASSMTGAQPQHF. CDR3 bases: TGTGCCAGTAGTATGACAGGAGCTCAGCCCCAGCATTTT.

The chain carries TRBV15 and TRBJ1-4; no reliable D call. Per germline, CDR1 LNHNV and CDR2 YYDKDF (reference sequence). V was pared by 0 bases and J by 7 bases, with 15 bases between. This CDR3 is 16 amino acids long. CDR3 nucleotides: TGTGCCACCAGCAGAGAGGGTTCCCGTACGGGTGAAAAACTGTTTTTT. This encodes CATSREGSRTGEKLFF.

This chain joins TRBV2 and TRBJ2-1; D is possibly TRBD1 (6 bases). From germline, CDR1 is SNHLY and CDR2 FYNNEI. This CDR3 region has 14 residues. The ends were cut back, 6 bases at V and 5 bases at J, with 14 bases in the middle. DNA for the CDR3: TGTGCCAGCAGAGCGTTATGGGACAACAATGAGCAGTTCTTC. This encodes CASRALWDNNEQFF.

Written as DNA, the CDR3 is TGTGCCAGTAGTATGAGGACGGACAGGAGGAACACTGAAGCTTTCTTT. Translating it yields CASSMRTDRRNTEAFF. The genes are TRBV19 and TRBJ1-1; 7 bases line up with TRBD1. The trim removed 3 bases at V and 1 base at J, leaving 8 bases unmatched. The germline V gene encodes CDR1 LNHDA and CDR2 SQIVND (reference sequence). The length of the CDR3 is 16 residues.

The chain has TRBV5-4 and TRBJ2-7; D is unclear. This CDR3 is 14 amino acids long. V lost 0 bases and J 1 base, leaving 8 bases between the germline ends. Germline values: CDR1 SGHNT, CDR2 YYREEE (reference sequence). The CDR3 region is CASSLGGESYEQYF. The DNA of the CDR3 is TGTGCCAGCAGCTTGGGCGGAGAGTCCTACGAGCAGTACTTC.

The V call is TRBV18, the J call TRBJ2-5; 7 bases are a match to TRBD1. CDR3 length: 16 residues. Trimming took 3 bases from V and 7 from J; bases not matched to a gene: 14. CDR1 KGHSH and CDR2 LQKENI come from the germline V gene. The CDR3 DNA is TGTGCCAGCTCACCTCCCGGACAGGCACTGGGTTTGACCCAGTACTTC. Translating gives CASSPPGQALGLTQYF.

CDR3 loop: CAWGLVTEAFF. The CDR3 coding sequence is TGTGCCTGGGGCCTCGTCACTGAAGCTTTCTTT. This chain links TRBV30 with TRBJ1-1, with unresolved D. The CDR3 has 11 residues. Germline-derived CDR1 and CDR2 are GTSNPN and SVGIG (reference sequence). Trimming cost V 5 bases and J 4 bases, with 8 bases left between them.